This T cell receptor beta chain was captured by sequencing in a study of early T cells in non-severe SARS-CoV-2 infection. The study, taken as a whole, reports: Reliance on VDJdb matching favored anti-spike CD8 responses; private and CD4 specificities were missed.

Individual cDNA molecules were tagged with unique molecular identifiers, the study reported. Using its own MiXCR run on the 5' RACE reads, TCRdb lists one record per CDR3 protein. This sample has tens of thousands of distinct CDR3 sequences, with 5% to 7% found just once. Trimming at V came to 6 bases and at J to 0 bases, leaving 10 bases not matched to a gene. The CDR3 has 16 residues. Germline CDR1 reads DFQATT; CDR2 reads SNEGSKA (reference sequence). This clonotype was seen a handful of times. Its antigen remains unknown. Sequenced input: whole blood. The chain recombines TRBV20-1 with TRBJ2-1, with 8 bases fitting TRBD1. This TCR was recovered from an adult who was a healthcare worker with PCR-confirmed SARS-CoV-2 infection or an uninfected control (not recorded which). CDR3 sequence reads: CSASLLGQGSYNEQFF. The CDR3 coding sequence is TGCAGTGCCAGCCTCTTAGGACAGGGCTCCTACAATGAGCAGTTCTTC.